This passage covers 15 T cell receptor beta chains from one sample sequenced in a study of regulatory dendritic cells for organ transplantation. This table comes from immunoSEQ multiplex PCR, and its TCRdb copy is limited to in-frame clones, with some not included. Here the sample spans 26,000 or so clones, approximately 82% being singletons. Sample: naive CD4+ T cells from blood. Documented subset: CD45RA+ naive T cells. Receptor source: a human donor in good health.

V and J are TRBV10-3 and TRBJ1-1, with TRBD1 matching 7 bases. Losses at the gene ends were 3 bases for V and 0 bases for J; bases not matched to a gene: 4. The length of the CDR3 is 15 residues. In germline, CDR1 is ENHRY, CDR2 SYGVKD. Here the CDR3 DNA reads TGTGCCATCAGTGAAACGGGACAGATGAACACTGAAGCTTTCTTT. This codes for CAISETGQMNTEAFF.

The chain uses TRBV27 and TRBJ2-7; 8 bases fit TRBD1. The J segment lost 0 bases and the V segment lost 5 bases, leaving 9 bases of the junction unmatched. CDR1 is MNHEY, CDR2 SMNVEV, per germline (reference sequence). This CDR3 has 16 residues. CDR3 DNA: TGTGCCAGCAGTCCCGTTGGGACAGGCGTCTCCTACGAGCAGTACTTC. Its translation is CASSPVGTGVSYEQYF.

Concerning this clone itself: Different DNA sequences within this sample yield the same CDR3. CDR3 residues: CASSLTGTDTQYF. As DNA, the CDR3 is TGTGCCAGCAGCTTAACAGGCACAGATACGCAGTATTTT. J is TRBJ2-3 and V is TRBV7-2; the D is unclear. Germline CDR1 reads SGHTA; CDR2 reads FQGNSA. V was cut by 2 bases and J by 1 base, with 4 bases left in between. CDR3 length: 13 residues.

The genes are TRBV5-6 and TRBJ1-2; 9 bases are shared with TRBD1. The germline gives CDR1 SGHDT, CDR2 YYEEEE. CDR3 length: 16 amino acids. The junction had 5 bases not matched to a gene; V was cut back by 0 bases and J by 2 bases. This CDR3 is CASSLGDRDANYGYTF. The CDR3 bases are TGTGCCAGCAGCTTGGGGGACAGGGACGCCAACTATGGCTACACCTTC.

CDR3 coding DNA: TGTGCCAGCAGTGAAGCGCTTCTCCGGGACAGTGAAGCTTTCTTT. Protein: CASSEALLRDSEAFF. This chain links TRBV6-1 with TRBJ1-1; 7 nucleotides line up with TRBD1. The CDR3 length is 15 residues. Germline V gene data show CDR1 as MNHNS and CDR2 as SASEGT. The ends lost 0 bases at V and 7 bases at J; junction bases unmatched: 8.

The chain links TRBV7-2 to TRBJ2-6; D gene unclear. Germline V gene sequence: CDR1 SGHTA, CDR2 FQGNSA. V dropped 2 bases and J dropped 5 bases, with 4 bases sitting between them. The CDR3 has 13 amino acids. CDR3 sequence (DNA): TGTGCCAGCAGCTTAAACAGGGCCAACGTCCTGACTTTC. Residues: CASSLNRANVLTF.

V and J are TRBV5-4 and TRBJ2-5; 14 positions match TRBD2. V dropped 4 bases and J dropped 1; count of bases not matched to a gene: 9. CDR3 size: 18 residues. Per germline, CDR1 SGHNT and CDR2 YYREEE (reference sequence). CDR3 DNA: TGTGCCAGCAGCCCCGGACTAGCGGGGGGCGGGACCCAAGAGACCCAGTACTTC. Protein product: CASSPGLAGGGTQETQYF.

The rearrangement links TRBV6-5 to TRBJ2-3; 8 nucleotides agree with TRBD2. V was pared by 2 bases and J by 2 bases, with 6 bases of the junction left unmatched. CDR1 is MNHEY and CDR2 is SVGAGI in the germline V gene. CDR3 length equals 16 residues. CDR3 in amino acids: CASSYRERGPTDTQYF. The CDR3 DNA reads TGTGCCAGCAGTTACCGCGAGCGGGGGCCCACAGATACGCAGTATTTT.

The chain carries TRBV7-3 and TRBJ2-1; TRBD1 matches 8 bases. The CDR3 extends over 18 amino acids. V lost 2 bases to trimming and J lost 2 bases; unmatched junction nucleotides: 11. The germline V gene encodes CDR1 SGHTA and CDR2 FQGTGA. Here the CDR3 reads CASSLYGRETGAYNEQFF. The CDR3, as DNA: TGTGCCAGCAGCTTATACGGTAGGGAGACAGGGGCCTACAATGAGCAGTTCTTC. Together with reference TRBV7-3 and TRBJ2-1, the CDR3 gives the full variable domain: GAGVSQTPSNKVTEKGKYVELRCDPISGHTALYWYRQSLGQGPEFLIYFQGTGAADDSGLPNDRFFAVRPEGSVSTLKIQRTERGDSAVYLCASSLYGRETGAYNEQFFGPGTRLTVL.

The rearrangement links TRBV12-5 to TRBJ1-5, with TRBD1 identical over 9 bases. The CDR3 totals 16 residues. V lost 4 bases, J lost 6 bases, and 10 bases stayed unmatched. Germline V gene lookup returns CDR1 LGHNT and CDR2 FRNRAP. The CDR3 DNA follows: TGTGCTAGTGGTTCAGGGACAGGGCTGATGGCTCAGCCCCAGCATTTT. Protein product: CASGSGTGLMAQPQHF. The entire variable domain, with the rest obtained from reference TRBV12-5 and TRBJ1-5, is as follows: DARVTQTPRHKVTEMGQEVTMRCQPILGHNTVFWYRQTMMQGLELLAYFRNRAPLDDSGMPKDRFSAEMPDATLATLKIQPSEPRDSAVYFCASGSGTGLMAQPQHFGDGTRLSIL.

This clone was seen more than once but under ten times. The chain links TRBV11-2 to TRBJ2-2; a weak D match, TRBD1 (6 bases). Trimming cost V 2 bases and J 0 bases, with 10 bases left between them. CDR1 and CDR2 (germline): SGHAT, FQNNGV. CDR3 length: 16 amino acids. The CDR3 region is CASSLRQAANTGELFF. CDR3 nucleotide sequence: TGTGCCAGCAGCTTAAGACAGGCAGCGAACACCGGGGAGCTGTTTTTT.

The count of this clone is one. The chain recombines TRBV29-1 with TRBJ1-1; the D gene is possibly TRBD1 (6 bases). V lost 6 bases, J lost 3 bases, and 14 bases lay in between. CDR3 length equals 13 residues. Germline V gene data show CDR1 as SQVTM and CDR2 as ANQGSEA. CDR3 amino acids: CSVRPGGDTEAFF. The CDR3 DNA sequence: TGCAGCGTACGTCCGGGGGGCGACACTGAAGCTTTCTTT.

This clone showed up just a few times. The V gene is TRBV5-1, the J gene TRBJ2-1, with D unclear. Deletions cut 1 base from V and 0 bases from J, with 11 bases between. From germline, CDR1 is SGHRS and CDR2 YFSETQ. The CDR3 extends over 16 amino acids. The CDR3 spells CASSLSSSSSYNEQFF. DNA of the CDR3: TGCGCCAGCAGCTTGTCGTCCTCGAGCTCCTACAATGAGCAGTTCTTC.

Only a few counts were recorded for this clone. The chain carries TRBV7-9 and TRBJ1-5; D is unclear. The V gene's germline CDR1 is SEHNR and CDR2 FQNEAQ (reference sequence). V gave up 1 base and J gave up 7 bases, with 8 bases separating them. The CDR3 has 13 residues. In DNA form, the CDR3 reads TGTGCCAGCAGCTTAGGACAATGGCAGCCCCAGCATTTT. Translating it yields CASSLGQWQPQHF.

Here the CDR3 reads CASSSGQGETQYF. CDR3 sequence (DNA): TGCGCCAGCAGCTCCGGACAGGGTGAGACCCAGTACTTC. The J gene is TRBJ2-5, the V gene TRBV5-1; 8 bases align to TRBD1. The CDR3 has 13 residues. Germline V lookup: CDR1 SGHRS, CDR2 YFSETQ. J lost 5 bases, V lost 3 bases, and 3 bases had no gene match.